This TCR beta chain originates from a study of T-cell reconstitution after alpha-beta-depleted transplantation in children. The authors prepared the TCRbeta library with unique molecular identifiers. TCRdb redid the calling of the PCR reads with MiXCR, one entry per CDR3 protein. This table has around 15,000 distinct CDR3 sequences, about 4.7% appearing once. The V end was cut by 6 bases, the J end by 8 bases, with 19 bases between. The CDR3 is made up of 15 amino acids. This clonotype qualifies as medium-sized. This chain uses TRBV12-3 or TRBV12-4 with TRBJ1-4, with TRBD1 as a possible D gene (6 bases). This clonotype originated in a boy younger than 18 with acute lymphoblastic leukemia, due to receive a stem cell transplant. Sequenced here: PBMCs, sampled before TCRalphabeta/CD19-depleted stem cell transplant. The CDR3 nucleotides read TGTGCCAGCAGCCTGCGAGGGGGAGAGAAGGAAAAACTGTTTTTT. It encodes CASSLRGGEKEKLFF.